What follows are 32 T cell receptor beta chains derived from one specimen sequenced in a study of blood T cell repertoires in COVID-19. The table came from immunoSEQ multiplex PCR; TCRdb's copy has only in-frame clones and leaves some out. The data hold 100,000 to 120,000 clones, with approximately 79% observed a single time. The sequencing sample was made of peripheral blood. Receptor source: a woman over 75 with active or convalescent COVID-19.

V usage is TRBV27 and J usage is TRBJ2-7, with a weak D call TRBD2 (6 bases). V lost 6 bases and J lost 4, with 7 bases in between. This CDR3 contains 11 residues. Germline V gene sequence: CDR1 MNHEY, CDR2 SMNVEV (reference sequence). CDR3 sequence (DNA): TGTGCCAGCAGCCGGGGGTACGAGCAGTACTTC. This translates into CASSRGYEQYF.

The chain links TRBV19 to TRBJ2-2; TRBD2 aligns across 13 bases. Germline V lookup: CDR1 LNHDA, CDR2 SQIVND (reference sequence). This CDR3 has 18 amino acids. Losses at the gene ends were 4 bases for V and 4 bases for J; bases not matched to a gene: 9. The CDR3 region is CASSTTGLAGMGTGELFF. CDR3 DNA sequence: TGTGCCAGTAGTACAACGGGACTAGCGGGAATGGGCACCGGGGAGCTGTTTTTT. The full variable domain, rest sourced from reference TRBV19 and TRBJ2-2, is DGGITQSPKYLFRKEGQNVTLSCEQNLNHDAMYWYRQDPGQGLRLIYYSQIVNDFQKGDIAEGYSVSREKKESFPLTVTSAQKNPTAFYLCASSTTGLAGMGTGELFFGEGSRLTVL.

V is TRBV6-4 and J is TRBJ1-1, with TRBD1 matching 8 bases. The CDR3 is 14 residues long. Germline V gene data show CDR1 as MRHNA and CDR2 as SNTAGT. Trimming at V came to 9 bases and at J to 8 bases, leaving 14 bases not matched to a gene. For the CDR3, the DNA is TGTGCCAGAAACGCGCGTAGACAGGGGATAGAAGCTTTCTTT. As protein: CARNARRQGIEAFF.

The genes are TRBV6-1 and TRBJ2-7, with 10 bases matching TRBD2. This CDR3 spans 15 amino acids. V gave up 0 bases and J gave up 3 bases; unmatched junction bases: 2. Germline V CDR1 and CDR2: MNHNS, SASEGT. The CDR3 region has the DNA TGTGCCAGCAGTGAAGCCGGGACTAGCGACTACGAGCAGTACTTC. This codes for CASSEAGTSDYEQYF.

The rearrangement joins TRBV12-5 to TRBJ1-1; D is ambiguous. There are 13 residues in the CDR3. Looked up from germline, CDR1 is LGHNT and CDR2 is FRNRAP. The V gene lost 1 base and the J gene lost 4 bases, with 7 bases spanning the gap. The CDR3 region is CASGLGRSTEAFF. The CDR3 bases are TGTGCTAGTGGTTTGGGTCGGAGCACTGAAGCTTTCTTT.

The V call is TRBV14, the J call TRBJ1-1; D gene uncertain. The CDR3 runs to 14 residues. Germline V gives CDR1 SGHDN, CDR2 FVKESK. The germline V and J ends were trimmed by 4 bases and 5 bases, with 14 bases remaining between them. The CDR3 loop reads CASSPPGGITEAFF. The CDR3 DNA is TGTGCCAGCAGCCCCCCGGGAGGTATAACTGAAGCTTTCTTT.

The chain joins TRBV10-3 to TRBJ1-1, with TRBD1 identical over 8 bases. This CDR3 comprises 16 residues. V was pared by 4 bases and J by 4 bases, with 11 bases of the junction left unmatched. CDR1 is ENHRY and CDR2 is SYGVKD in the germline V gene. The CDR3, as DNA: TGTGCCATCAGTGCCCCTGAACGGACAGGGACCACTGAAGCTTTCTTT. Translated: CAISAPERTGTTEAFF.

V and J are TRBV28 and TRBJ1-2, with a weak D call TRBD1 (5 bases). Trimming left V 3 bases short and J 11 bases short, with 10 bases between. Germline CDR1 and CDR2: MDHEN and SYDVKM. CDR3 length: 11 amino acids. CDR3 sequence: CASSFYGAYTF. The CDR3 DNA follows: TGTGCCAGCAGTTTCTATGGGGCGTACACCTTC.

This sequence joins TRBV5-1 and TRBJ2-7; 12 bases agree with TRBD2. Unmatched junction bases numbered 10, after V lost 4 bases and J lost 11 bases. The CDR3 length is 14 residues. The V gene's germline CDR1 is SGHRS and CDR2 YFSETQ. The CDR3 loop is CASSAGLAGPREYF. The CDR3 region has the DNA TGCGCCAGCAGCGCGGGACTAGCGGGCCCTCGGGAGTACTTC. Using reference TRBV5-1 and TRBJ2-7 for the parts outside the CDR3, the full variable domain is KAGVTQTPRYLIKTRGQQVTLSCSPISGHRSVSWYQQTPGQGLQFLFEYFSETQRNKGNFPGRFSGRQFSNSRSEMNVSTLELGDSALYLCASSAGLAGPREYFGPGTRLTVT.

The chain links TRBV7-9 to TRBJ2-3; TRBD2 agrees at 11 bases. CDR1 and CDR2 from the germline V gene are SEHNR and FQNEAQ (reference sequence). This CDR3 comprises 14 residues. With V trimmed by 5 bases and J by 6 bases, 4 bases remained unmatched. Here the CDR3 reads CASSHPSGRDTQYF. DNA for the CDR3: TGTGCCAGCAGCCACCCTAGCGGGAGGGATACGCAGTATTTT.

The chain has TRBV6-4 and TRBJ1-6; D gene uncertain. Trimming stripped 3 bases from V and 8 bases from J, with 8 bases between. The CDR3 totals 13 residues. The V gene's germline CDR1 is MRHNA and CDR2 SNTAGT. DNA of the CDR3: TGTGCCAGCAGTGATAACATGGATTCACCCCTCCACTTT. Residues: CASSDNMDSPLHF.

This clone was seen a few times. CDR3 nucleotide sequence: TGCAGCGCCTTCGCCGGGACAGTTATCTACGAGCAGTACTTC. Translated: CSAFAGTVIYEQYF. The J gene is TRBJ2-7, the V gene TRBV29-1, with TRBD1 identical over 7 bases. The trim removed 7 bases at V and 3 bases at J, leaving 12 bases unmatched. Germline V gene sequence: CDR1 SQVTM, CDR2 ANQGSEA. The CDR3 spans 14 residues.

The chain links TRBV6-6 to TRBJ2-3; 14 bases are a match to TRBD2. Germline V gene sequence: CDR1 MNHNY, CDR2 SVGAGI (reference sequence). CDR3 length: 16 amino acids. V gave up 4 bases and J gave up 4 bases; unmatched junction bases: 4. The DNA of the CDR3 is TGTGCCAGCAGTTCGGGACTAGCGGGAGTAGCAGATACGCAGTATTTT. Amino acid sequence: CASSSGLAGVADTQYF.

CDR3 amino acids: CASGLQGATTDTQYF. In DNA, the CDR3 is TGTGCTAGTGGTTTGCAGGGGGCGACCACAGATACGCAGTATTTT. This sequence joins TRBV12-5 and TRBJ2-3, with TRBD1 matching over 8 bases. The CDR3 contains 15 residues. In germline, CDR1 is LGHNT, CDR2 FRNRAP. The ends lost 2 bases at V and 2 bases at J; junction bases unmatched: 3. Filled out from reference TRBV12-5 and TRBJ2-3, the complete variable domain reads DARVTQTPRHKVTEMGQEVTMRCQPILGHNTVFWYRQTMMQGLELLAYFRNRAPLDDSGMPKDRFSAEMPDATLATLKIQPSEPRDSAVYFCASGLQGATTDTQYFGPGTRLTVL.

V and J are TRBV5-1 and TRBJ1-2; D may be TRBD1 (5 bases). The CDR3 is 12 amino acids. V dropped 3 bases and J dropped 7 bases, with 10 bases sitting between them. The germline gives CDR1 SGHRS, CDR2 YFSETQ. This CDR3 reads CASSSLGLGYTF. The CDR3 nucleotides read TGCGCCAGCAGCTCTTTGGGGCTTGGCTACACCTTC. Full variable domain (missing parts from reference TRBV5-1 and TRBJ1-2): KAGVTQTPRYLIKTRGQQVTLSCSPISGHRSVSWYQQTPGQGLQFLFEYFSETQRNKGNFPGRFSGRQFSNSRSEMNVSTLELGDSALYLCASSSLGLGYTFGSGTRLTVV.

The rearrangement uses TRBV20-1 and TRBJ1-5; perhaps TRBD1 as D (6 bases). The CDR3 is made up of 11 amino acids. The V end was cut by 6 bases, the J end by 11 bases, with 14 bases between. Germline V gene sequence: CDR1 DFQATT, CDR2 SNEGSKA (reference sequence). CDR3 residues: CSAPQGLAQHF. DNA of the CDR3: TGCAGTGCCCCTCAGGGGTTGGCCCAGCATTTT.

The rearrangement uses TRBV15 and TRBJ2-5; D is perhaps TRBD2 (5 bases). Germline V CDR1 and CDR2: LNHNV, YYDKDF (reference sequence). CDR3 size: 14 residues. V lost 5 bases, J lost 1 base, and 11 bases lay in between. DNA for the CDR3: TGTGCCACCAGCTTGGACTCGATCCAAGAGACCCAGTACTTC. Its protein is CATSLDSIQETQYF.

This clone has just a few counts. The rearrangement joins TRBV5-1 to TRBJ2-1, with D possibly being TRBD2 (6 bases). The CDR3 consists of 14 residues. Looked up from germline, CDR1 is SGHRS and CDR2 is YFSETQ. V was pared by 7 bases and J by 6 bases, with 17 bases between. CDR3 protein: CASSLGVGGNEQFF. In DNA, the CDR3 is TGCGCCAGCTCCCTCGGGGTGGGGGGCAATGAGCAGTTCTTC.

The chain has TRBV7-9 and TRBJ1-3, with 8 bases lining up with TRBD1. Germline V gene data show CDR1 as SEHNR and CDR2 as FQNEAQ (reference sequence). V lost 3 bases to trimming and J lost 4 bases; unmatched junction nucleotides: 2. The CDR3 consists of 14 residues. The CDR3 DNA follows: TGTGCCAGCAGCTTTAACAGGGGGGGAAACACCATATATTTT. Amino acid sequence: CASSFNRGGNTIYF.

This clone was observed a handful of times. The CDR3 reads CASKNDRNTEAFF. The CDR3 DNA reads TGCGCCAGCAAAAATGACAGGAACACTGAAGCTTTCTTT. The V call is TRBV5-1, the J call TRBJ1-1; tentative D call: TRBD1 (5 bases). Germline values: CDR1 SGHRS, CDR2 YFSETQ. V was cut by 6 bases and J by 1 base, with 10 bases left in between. The CDR3 spans 13 residues.

Written as DNA, the CDR3 is TGTGCCAGCGGACTCCAAAACACTGAAGCTTTCTTT. It codes for CASGLQNTEAFF. V gene TRBV12-3 or TRBV12-4 combines with J gene TRBJ1-1; D remains ambiguous. V lost 8 bases, J lost 2 bases, and 9 bases lay in between. The CDR3 length is 12 residues.

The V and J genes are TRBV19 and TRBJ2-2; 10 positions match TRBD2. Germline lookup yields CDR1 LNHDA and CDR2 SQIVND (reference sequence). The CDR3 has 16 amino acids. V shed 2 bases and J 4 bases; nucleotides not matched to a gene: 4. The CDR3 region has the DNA TGTGCCAGTAGTATATTAGCGGGAGGCCCCACCGGGGAGCTGTTTTTT. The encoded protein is CASSILAGGPTGELFF.

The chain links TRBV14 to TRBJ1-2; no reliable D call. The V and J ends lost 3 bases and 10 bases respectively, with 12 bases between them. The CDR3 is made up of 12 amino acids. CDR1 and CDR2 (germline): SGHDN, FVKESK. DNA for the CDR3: TGTGCCAGCAGCCAGGGGAGAAGGGACTACACCTTC. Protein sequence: CASSQGRRDYTF.

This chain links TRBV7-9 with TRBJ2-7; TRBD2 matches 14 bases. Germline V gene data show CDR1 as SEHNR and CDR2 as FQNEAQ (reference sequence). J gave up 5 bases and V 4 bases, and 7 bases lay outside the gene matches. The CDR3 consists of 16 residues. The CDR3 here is CASSSGTSGRIHEQYF. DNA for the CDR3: TGTGCCAGCAGCTCCGGGACTAGCGGGAGAATCCACGAGCAGTACTTC.

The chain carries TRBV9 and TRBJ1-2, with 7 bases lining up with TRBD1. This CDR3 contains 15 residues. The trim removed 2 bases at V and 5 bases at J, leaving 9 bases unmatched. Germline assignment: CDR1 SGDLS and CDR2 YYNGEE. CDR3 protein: CASSVGTDASYGYTF. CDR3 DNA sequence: TGTGCCAGCAGCGTTGGGACAGATGCGTCTTATGGCTACACCTTC. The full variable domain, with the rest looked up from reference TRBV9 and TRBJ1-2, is DSGVTQTPKHLITATGQRVTLRCSPRSGDLSVYWYQQSLDQGLQFLIQYYNGEERAKGNILERFSAQQFPDLHSELNLSSLELGDSALYFCASSVGTDASYGYTFGSGTRLTVV.

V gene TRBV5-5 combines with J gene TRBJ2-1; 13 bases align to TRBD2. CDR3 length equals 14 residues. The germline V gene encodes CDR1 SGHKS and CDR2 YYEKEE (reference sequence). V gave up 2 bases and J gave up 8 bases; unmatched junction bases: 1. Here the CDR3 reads CASSFGLAGDEQFF. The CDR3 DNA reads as TGTGCCAGCAGCTTTGGACTAGCGGGAGATGAGCAGTTCTTC.

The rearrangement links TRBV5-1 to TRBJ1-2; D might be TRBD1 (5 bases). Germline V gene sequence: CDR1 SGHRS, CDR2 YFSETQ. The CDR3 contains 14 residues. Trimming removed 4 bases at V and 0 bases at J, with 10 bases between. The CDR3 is CASSDAGTNYGYTF. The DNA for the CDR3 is TGCGCCAGCAGCGACGCAGGGACTAACTATGGCTACACCTTC.

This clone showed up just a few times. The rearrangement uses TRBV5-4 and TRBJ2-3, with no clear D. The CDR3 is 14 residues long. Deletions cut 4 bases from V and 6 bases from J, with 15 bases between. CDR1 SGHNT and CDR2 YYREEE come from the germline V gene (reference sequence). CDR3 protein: CASSGFLTGDTQYF. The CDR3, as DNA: TGTGCCAGCAGCGGTTTCCTTACCGGGGATACGCAGTATTTT.

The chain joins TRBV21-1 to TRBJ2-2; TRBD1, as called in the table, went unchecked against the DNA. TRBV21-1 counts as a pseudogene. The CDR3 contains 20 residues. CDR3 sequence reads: CASSKRAWTGTLRDTGELFF. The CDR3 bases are TGTGCCAGCAGCAAACGTGCTTGGACAGGGACCCTGCGGGACACCGGGGAGCTGTTTTTT.

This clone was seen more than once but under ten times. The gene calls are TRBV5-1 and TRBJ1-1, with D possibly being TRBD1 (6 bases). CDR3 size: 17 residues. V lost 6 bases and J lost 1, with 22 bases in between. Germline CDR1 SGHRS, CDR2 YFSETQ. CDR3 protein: CASTPPGVRSSNTEAFF. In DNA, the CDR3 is TGCGCCAGCACCCCCCCAGGGGTTCGAAGCTCGAACACTGAAGCTTTCTTT. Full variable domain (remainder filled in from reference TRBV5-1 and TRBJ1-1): KAGVTQTPRYLIKTRGQQVTLSCSPISGHRSVSWYQQTPGQGLQFLFEYFSETQRNKGNFPGRFSGRQFSNSRSEMNVSTLELGDSALYLCASTPPGVRSSNTEAFFGQGTRLTVV.

The CDR3 nucleotides are TGTGCCATCAGTGAGTCCCGGGACAGGGGCAATCAGCCCCAGCATTTT. This gives the protein CAISESRDRGNQPQHF. The chain recombines TRBV10-3 with TRBJ1-5; 9 bases fit TRBD1. Germline CDR1 reads ENHRY; CDR2 reads SYGVKD. J gave up 2 bases and V 0 bases, and 2 bases lay outside the gene matches. The CDR3 is made up of 16 amino acids.

The CDR3 bases are TGCGCCAGCAGCTTGGCAGACAGCGCTGAAGCTTTCTTT. Amino acids: CASSLADSAEAFF. The chain couples TRBV5-1 to TRBJ1-1; tentatively, D is TRBD1 (5 bases). The CDR3 has 13 residues. Germline V gene sequence: CDR1 SGHRS, CDR2 YFSETQ. Trimming pared 0 bases from V and 6 bases from J, leaving 9 bases between.